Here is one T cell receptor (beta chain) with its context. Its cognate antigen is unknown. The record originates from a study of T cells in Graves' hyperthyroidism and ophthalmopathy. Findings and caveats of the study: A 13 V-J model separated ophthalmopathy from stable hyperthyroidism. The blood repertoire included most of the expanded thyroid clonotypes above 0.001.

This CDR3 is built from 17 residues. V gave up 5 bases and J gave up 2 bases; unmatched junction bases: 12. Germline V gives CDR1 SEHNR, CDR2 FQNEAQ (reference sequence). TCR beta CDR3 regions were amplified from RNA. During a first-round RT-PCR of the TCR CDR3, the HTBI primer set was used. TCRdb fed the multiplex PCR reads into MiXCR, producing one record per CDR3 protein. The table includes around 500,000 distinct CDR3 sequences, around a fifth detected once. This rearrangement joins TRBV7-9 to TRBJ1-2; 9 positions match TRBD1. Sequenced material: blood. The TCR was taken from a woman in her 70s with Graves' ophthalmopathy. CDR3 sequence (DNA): TGTGCCAGCAGCGCTCAAACAGGGGGCGCTGGAAACTATGGCTACACCTTC. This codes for CASSAQTGGAGNYGYTF.